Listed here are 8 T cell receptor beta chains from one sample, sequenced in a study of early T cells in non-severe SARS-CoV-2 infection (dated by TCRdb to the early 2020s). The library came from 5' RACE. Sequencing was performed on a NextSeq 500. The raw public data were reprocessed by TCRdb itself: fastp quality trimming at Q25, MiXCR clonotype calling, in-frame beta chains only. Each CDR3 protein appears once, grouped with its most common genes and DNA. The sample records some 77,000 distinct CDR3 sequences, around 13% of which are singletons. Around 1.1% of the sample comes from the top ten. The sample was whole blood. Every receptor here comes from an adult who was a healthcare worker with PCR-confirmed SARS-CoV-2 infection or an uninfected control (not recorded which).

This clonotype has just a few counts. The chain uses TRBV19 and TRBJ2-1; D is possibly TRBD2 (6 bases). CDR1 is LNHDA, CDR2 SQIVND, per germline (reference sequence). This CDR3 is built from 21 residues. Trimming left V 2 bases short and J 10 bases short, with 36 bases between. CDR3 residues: CASSISAFSRREGAFPGEQFF. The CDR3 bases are TGTGCCAGTAGTATATCGGCTTTTTCTCGGAGGGAAGGAGCATTCCCGGGCGAGCAGTTCTTC.

The CDR3 DNA follows: TGTGCCAGCCCACAACCGGGACAGGGCACAGATACGCAGTATTTT. Its protein product is CASPQPGQGTDTQYF. The rearrangement links TRBV7-2 to TRBJ2-3, with 8 bases identical to TRBD1. Germline V gives CDR1 SGHTA, CDR2 FQGNSA. J lost 1 base, V lost 8 bases, and 8 bases had no gene match. The CDR3 sequence is 15 residues long.

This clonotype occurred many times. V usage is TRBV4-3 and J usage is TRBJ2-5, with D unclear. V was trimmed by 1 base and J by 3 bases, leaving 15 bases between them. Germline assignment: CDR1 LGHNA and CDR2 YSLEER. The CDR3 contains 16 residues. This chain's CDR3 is CASSQGVARPEETQYF. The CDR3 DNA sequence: TGCGCCAGCAGCCAAGGGGTAGCCCGACCTGAAGAGACCCAGTACTTC.

The CDR3 protein is CASSPDDRTSYEQYF. The DNA of the CDR3 is TGCGCCAGCAGCCCGGACGACAGGACTTCCTACGAGCAGTACTTC. This chain uses TRBV5-1 with TRBJ2-7; a possible D gene is TRBD1 (6 bases). CDR3 length equals 15 residues. Between the trimmed V and J ends, which lost 4 bases and 1 base, there was a span of 15 bases. Per germline, CDR1 SGHRS and CDR2 YFSETQ.

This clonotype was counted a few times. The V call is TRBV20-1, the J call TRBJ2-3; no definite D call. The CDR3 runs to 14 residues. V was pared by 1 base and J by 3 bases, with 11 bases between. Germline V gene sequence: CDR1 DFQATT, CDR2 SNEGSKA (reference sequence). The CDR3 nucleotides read TGCAGTGCTAGAGGGCTTAATCGAACAGATACGCAGTATTTT. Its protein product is CSARGLNRTDTQYF.

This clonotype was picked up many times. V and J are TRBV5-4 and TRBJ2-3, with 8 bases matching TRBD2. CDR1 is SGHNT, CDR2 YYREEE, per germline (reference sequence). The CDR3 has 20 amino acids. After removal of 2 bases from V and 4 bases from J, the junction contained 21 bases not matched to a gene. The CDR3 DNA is TGTGCCAGCAGCTTTTCTTCGATTGGGGGAGCGGGAGTGATGGCAGATACGCAGTATTTT. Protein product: CASSFSSIGGAGVMADTQYF.

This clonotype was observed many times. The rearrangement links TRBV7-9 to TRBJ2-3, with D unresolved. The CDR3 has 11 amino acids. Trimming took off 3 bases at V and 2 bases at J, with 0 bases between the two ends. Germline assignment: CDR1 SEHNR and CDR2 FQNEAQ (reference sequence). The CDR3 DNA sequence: TGTGCCAGCAGCTTCACAGATACGCAGTATTTT. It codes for CASSFTDTQYF.

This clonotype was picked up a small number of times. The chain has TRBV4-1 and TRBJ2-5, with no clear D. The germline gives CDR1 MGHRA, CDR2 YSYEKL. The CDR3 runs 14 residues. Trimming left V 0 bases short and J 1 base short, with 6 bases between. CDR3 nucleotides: TGCGCCAGCAGCCAAGAGTTGTTCCAAGAGACCCAGTACTTC. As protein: CASSQELFQETQYF.